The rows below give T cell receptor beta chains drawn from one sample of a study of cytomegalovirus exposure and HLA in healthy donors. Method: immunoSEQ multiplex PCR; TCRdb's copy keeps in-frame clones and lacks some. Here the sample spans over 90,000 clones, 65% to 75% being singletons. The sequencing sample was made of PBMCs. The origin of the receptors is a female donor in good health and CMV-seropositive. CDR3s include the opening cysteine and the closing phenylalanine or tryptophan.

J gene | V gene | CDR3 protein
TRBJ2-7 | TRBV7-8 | CARGLANTYEQYF
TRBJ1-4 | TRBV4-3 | CASSRGQGNEKLFF
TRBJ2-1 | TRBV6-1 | CASSEPSSGSLYEQFF
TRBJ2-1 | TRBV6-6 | CASSGTSGRDNEQFF
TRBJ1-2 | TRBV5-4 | CASSARGNYGYTF
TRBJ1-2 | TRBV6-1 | CASSEIKRTRSDYGYTF
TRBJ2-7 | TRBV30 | CAWSLGLAGGGEQYF
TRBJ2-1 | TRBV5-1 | CASSWDMYNEQFF
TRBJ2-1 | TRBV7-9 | CASSPETMGQFF
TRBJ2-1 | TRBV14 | CASGRNYNEQFF
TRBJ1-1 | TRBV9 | CASSAGTTGNTEAFF
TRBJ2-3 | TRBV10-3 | CAISLGQGVGDTQYF
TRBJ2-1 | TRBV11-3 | CASSLDGLAVNEQFF
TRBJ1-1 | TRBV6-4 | CASSDEQGAEAFF
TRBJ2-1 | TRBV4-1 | CASSQNSGRAHEQFF
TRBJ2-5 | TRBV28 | CASSLNPLRATQYF
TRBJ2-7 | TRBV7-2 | CASSPTSYEQYF
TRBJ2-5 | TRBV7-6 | CASSFRGGGGLGEQYF
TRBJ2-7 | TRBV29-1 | CSVVWVGLSSYEQYF
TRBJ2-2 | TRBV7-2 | CASSLRSGVLTGELFF
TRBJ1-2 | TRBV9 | CASSLDRDSGYTF
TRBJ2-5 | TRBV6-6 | CASSFRGETQYF
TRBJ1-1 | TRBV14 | CASSRPVGRATEAFF
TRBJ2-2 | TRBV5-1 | CASSTQGGSGELFF
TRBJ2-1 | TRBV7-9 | CASSLGSAVSYNEQFF
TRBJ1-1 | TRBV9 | CASSVGQGNTEAFF
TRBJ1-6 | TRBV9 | CASSVGTGEAYSPLHF
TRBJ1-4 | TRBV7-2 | CASSLFGQGFEKLFF
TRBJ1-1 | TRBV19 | CASSTLEGAREAFF
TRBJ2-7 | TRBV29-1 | CSVVAGNIYEQYF
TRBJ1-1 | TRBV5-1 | CASSLDTTMNTEAFF
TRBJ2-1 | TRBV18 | CASSLLADSYNEQFF
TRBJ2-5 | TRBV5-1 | CASSLRLARETQYF
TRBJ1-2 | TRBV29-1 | CSVEDRQGTVMGGYTF
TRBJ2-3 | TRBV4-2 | CASSQVGGGAVDTQYF
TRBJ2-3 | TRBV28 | CASSPGQTADTQYF
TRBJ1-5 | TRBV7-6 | CASSLGSGRFNQPQHF
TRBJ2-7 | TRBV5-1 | CASSLAGAEEQYF
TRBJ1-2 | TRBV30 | CAWSQGLRDVPRLYGYTF
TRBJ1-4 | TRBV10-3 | CAISADSNEKLFF
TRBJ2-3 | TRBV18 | CASSPSLAGGSDTQYF
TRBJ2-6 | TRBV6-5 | CASSYIQVANVLTF